This TCR beta chain was recorded in a study of shared clonotypes between healthy human individuals. The repertoire was sequenced with immunoSEQ multiplex PCR; TCRdb's copy has only in-frame clones and lacks some. The sample lists 2 million to 2.5 million clones; more than 85% were seen once. V lost 3 bases, J lost 3 bases, and 9 bases lay in between. The CDR3 consists of 13 residues. Germline CDR1 is SGHDT and CDR2 is YYEEEE. Cells designated naive CD8 were CD45RO-negative and were positively selected for CCR7, with terminally differentiated effector memory CD45RA+ cells excluded. The J gene is TRBJ1-2, the V gene TRBV5-6; possibly TRBD1 for D (5 bases). The specimen was naive CD8+ T cells from PBMCs. The sequence derives from a man aged 18 to 30 in good health. Some clones in this sample may be carry-over from other donors' samples. This CDR3 is CASSWDGDYGYTF. CDR3 DNA sequence: TGTGCCAGCAGCTGGGACGGGGACTATGGCTACACCTTC.